Many counts were recorded for the clone carrying this TCR beta chain. What it binds is not known. PBMCs came from about 10 ml fresh peripheral blood. Researchers took RNA transcripts and amplified the TCR beta CDR3 regions from them. A set of HTBI primers served as the primers for a first-round RT-PCR of the TCR CDR3. TCRdb re-derived calls from the multiplex PCR reads in MiXCR, one entry per CDR3 protein. The sample includes hundreds of thousands of distinct CDR3 sequences, roughly 14% of them seen just once. Germline CDR1 DFQATT, CDR2 SNEGSKA (reference sequence). Unmatched junction bases numbered 6, after V lost 1 base and J lost 0 bases. This CDR3 contains 16 residues. The sample is drawn from a study of T cells in Graves' hyperthyroidism and ophthalmopathy. Study-level background: Peripheral blood was secured at the point of initial diagnosis, before any treatment.

Study outcomes and limitations: Stable hyperthyroidism was separated from ophthalmopathy by a model based on 13 V-J features.

The sequenced sample was blood. The chain couples TRBV20-1 to TRBJ2-7; TRBD2 matches 10 bases. The clonotype comes from a man between 18 and 29 years old with Graves' ophthalmopathy. CDR3 sequence: CSARALGTSDSYEQYF. In nucleotides, the CDR3 is TGCAGTGCTAGAGCACTCGGGACTAGCGACTCCTACGAGCAGTACTTC.